This T cell receptor (beta chain) was recovered during a study of blood T cell repertoires in COVID-19. About the study: Acute-phase and convalescent COVID-19 samples originated in the United States, Italy and Spain. T cells, B-cell-depleted T cells, or PBMCs provided the cDNA or gDNA that served as material.

This CDR3 spans 13 amino acids. In germline, CDR1 is MDHEN, CDR2 SYDVKM. V was trimmed by 3 bases and J by 4 bases, leaving 9 bases between them. With regard to this clone: The same CDR3 can be traced to other DNA sequences in this sample.

Profiled with immunoSEQ multiplex PCR; TCRdb holds only in-frame clones, not every one. The table records some 170,000 clones, 60% to 85% of them present only once. The source is a man aged 55 to 69 with acute or convalescent COVID-19. Sequencing was performed on peripheral blood. The rearrangement joins TRBV28 to TRBJ1-2, with TRBD1 as a possible D gene (6 bases). The CDR3 here is CASSFGQPYGYTF. CDR3 DNA: TGTGCCAGCAGTTTCGGACAGCCCTATGGCTACACCTTC.